These 29 T cell receptor beta chains originate from one sample sequenced in a study of T cells after yellow fever vaccination (dated by TCRdb to the late 2010s). The library was built by means of 5' RACE. TCRdb records Illumina NovaSeq 6000 as the sequencer. TCRdb's own reprocessing of the public reads used fastp at Q25 and MiXCR and kept productive beta chains. CDR3 protein sequences are deduplicated, and each keeps its most common genes and DNA. The sample table holds some 250,000 distinct CDR3 sequences, of which about 3.7% were seen once. Under 20% of the sample rests with the top ten. The label giving this sample's treatment or condition can be read as: live attenuated yellow fever vaccine strain. Source: PBMCs, taken 15 days after the yellow fever booster vaccination. Receptors were obtained from a young man who received the YFV17D yellow fever vaccine.

This clonotype was recorded many times. The V gene is TRBV6-5, the J gene TRBJ2-5; D is undetermined. Germline V CDR1 and CDR2: MNHEY, SVGAGI. The CDR3 runs to 14 residues. Trimming removed 2 bases from V and 2 bases from J, with 9 bases in between. CDR3 coding DNA: TGTGCCAGCAGTTACAACAGCATTCAAGAGACCCAGTACTTC. Protein sequence: CASSYNSIQETQYF.

This clonotype was found a few times. V gene TRBV24-1 combines with J gene TRBJ2-3, with 7 bases aligning to TRBD2. In germline, CDR1 is KGHDR, CDR2 SFDVKD. The CDR3 spans 14 residues. The J segment lost 2 bases and the V segment lost 9 bases, leaving 7 bases of the junction unmatched. The DNA for the CDR3 is TGTGCCACCCGAGCGGCGGGGGACACAGATACGCAGTATTTT. It specifies CATRAAGDTDTQYF.

This clonotype has at least ten counts. The gene calls are TRBV20-1 and TRBJ1-6; D unresolved. V was shortened by 2 bases and J by 0 bases, with 8 bases between the two germline ends. The germline V gene has CDR1 DFQATT and CDR2 SNEGSKA (reference sequence). The CDR3 runs to 15 residues. The CDR3 is CSARPAGSYNSPLHF. The CDR3 DNA sequence: TGCAGTGCTAGACCTGCAGGCTCCTATAATTCACCCCTCCACTTT.

Regarding this clonotype: This may come from a read error, since a much larger clone is one base off. The CDR3 bases are TGTGCCAGCAGTGATGACAGGACAGCCGCGGGAAACACCATATATTTT. Translation gives CASSDDRTAAGNTIYF. The chain employs TRBV2 and TRBJ1-3; TRBD1 might be the D (6 bases). The CDR3 extends over 16 amino acids. Germline CDR1 is SNHLY and CDR2 is FYNNEI. With 3 bases removed from V and 4 bases from J, the gap between germline ends came to 16 bases.

This clonotype was seen ten or more times. The genes are TRBV20-1 and TRBJ2-1, with no clear D. Per germline, CDR1 DFQATT and CDR2 SNEGSKA (reference sequence). Trimming shortened V by 5 bases and J by 0 bases, and 11 bases separated the two germline ends. The CDR3 has 14 amino acids. The CDR3: CSAPPMSSYNEQFF. The DNA of the CDR3 is TGCAGTGCTCCTCCTATGAGCTCCTACAATGAGCAGTTCTTC.

This clonotype occurred many times. This chain connects TRBV20-1 to TRBJ2-1; D remains ambiguous. The V gene's germline CDR1 is DFQATT and CDR2 SNEGSKA (reference sequence). V was trimmed by 1 base and J by 9 bases, leaving 10 bases between them. The CDR3 loop spans 12 amino acids. CDR3 in amino acids: CSARGPAGEQFF. In DNA form, the CDR3 reads TGCAGTGCTAGAGGGCCCGCTGGTGAGCAGTTCTTC.

This clonotype was recorded at least ten times. The chain joins TRBV7-9 to TRBJ2-5; D remains unclear. Germline V lookup: CDR1 SEHNR, CDR2 FQNEAQ (reference sequence). Trimming took 2 bases from V and 5 from J, leaving 6 bases between them. The CDR3 extends over 12 amino acids. The DNA of the CDR3 is TGTGCCAGCAGCTTATTATCTGAGACCCAGTACTTC. Protein product: CASSLLSETQYF.

This clonotype has at least ten counts. This chain links TRBV27 with TRBJ1-1, with TRBD1 matching 8 bases. With V trimmed by 3 bases and J by 8 bases, 5 bases remained unmatched. Germline V gene sequence: CDR1 MNHEY, CDR2 SMNVEV (reference sequence). This CDR3 region has 13 residues. CDR3: CASSFTGQGEAFF. In DNA form, the CDR3 reads TGTGCCAGCAGTTTTACCGGACAGGGCGAAGCTTTCTTT.

This clonotype was found a few times. The V and J genes are TRBV9 and TRBJ2-5; no clear D gene. The CDR3 covers 14 residues. V was trimmed by 0 bases and J by 8 bases, leaving 14 bases between them. CDR1 SGDLS and CDR2 YYNGEE come from the germline V gene. CDR3 sequence reads: CASSVAEWMGTQYF. The CDR3 coding sequence is TGTGCCAGCAGCGTAGCTGAGTGGATGGGCACCCAGTACTTC.

The rearrangement joins TRBV6-1 to TRBJ1-1; D possibly corresponds to TRBD1 (5 bases). The germline V and J ends were trimmed by 5 bases and 7 bases, with 11 bases remaining between them. This CDR3 region has 12 residues. Looked up from germline, CDR1 is MNHNS and CDR2 is SASEGT. The CDR3 DNA sequence: TGTGCCAGCAGTCCCCCCGGGGGTGAAGCTTTCTTT. Translated: CASSPPGGEAFF.

The sample holds many counts of this clonotype. The chain combines TRBV20-1 with TRBJ1-6; D unclear. The germline V and J ends were trimmed by 1 base and 7 bases, with 11 bases remaining between them. The CDR3 has 14 amino acids. Germline CDR1 reads DFQATT; CDR2 reads SNEGSKA (reference sequence). CDR3 DNA sequence: TGCAGTGCTAGAGCCCCCAGAGAGAATTCACCCCTCCACTTT. It codes for CSARAPRENSPLHF.

This clonotype came up many times. V usage is TRBV24-1 and J usage is TRBJ2-1; 7 bases agree with TRBD1. The germline gives CDR1 KGHDR, CDR2 SFDVKD. V lost 3 bases, J lost 9 bases, and 4 bases stayed unmatched. CDR3 length: 13 residues. The CDR3 loop is CATSDAAGGEQFF. The CDR3 nucleotides are TGTGCCACCAGTGATGCCGCAGGGGGTGAGCAGTTCTTC.

This clonotype was counted only a few times. The genes are TRBV20-1 and TRBJ2-1; 13 bases match TRBD2. The germline CDR1 and CDR2 sequences are DFQATT and SNEGSKA (reference sequence). The CDR3 extends over 14 amino acids. V lost 6 bases and J lost 10; bases outside the gene matches: 9. The CDR3 DNA reads TGCAGTGCCCTACTAGCGGGGGGGCCACGGGAGCAGTTCTTC. Translation: CSALLAGGPREQFF.

In this sample, this clonotype turned up many times. The chain couples TRBV7-2 to TRBJ1-1, with D tentatively TRBD1 (6 bases). The CDR3 loop spans 15 amino acids. Germline CDR1 reads SGHTA; CDR2 reads FQGNSA. V was shortened by 1 base and J by 7 bases, with 16 bases between the two germline ends. The CDR3 reads CASSLGITGMREAFF. The CDR3 DNA is TGTGCCAGCAGCTTAGGGATAACAGGGATGCGTGAAGCTTTCTTT. The complete variable domain, with remaining parts taken from reference TRBV7-2 and TRBJ1-1, reads GAGVSQSPSNKVTEKGKDVELRCDPISGHTALYWYRQSLGQGLEFLIYFQGNSAPDKSGLPSDRFSAERTGGSVSTLTIQRTQQEDSAVYLCASSLGITGMREAFFGQGTRLTVV.

This clonotype was seen repeatedly, ten times or more. V gene TRBV12-3 or TRBV12-4 combines with J gene TRBJ2-5; 8 bases agree with TRBD2. This CDR3 has 12 amino acids. J was trimmed by 7 bases and V by 6 bases; bases with no gene match: 4. This CDR3 is CASRSGGGTQYF. The DNA for the CDR3 is TGTGCCAGCAGGTCCGGGGGGGGGACCCAGTACTTC.

This clonotype was counted many times. V usage is TRBV7-6 and J usage is TRBJ2-3, with 13 bases aligning to TRBD2. J gave up 6 bases and V 11 bases, and 5 bases lay outside the gene matches. Per the germline V gene, CDR1 is SGHVS and CDR2 is FNYEAQ. This CDR3 comprises 13 residues. CDR3 sequence (DNA): TGTGCCGCAGGGGGACTAGCGGGGGATACGCAGTATTTT. As protein: CAAGGLAGDTQYF.

The CDR3 sequence: CASSLSLGPYQPQHF. The CDR3 bases are TGCGCCAGCAGCCTCTCTCTGGGACCTTATCAGCCCCAGCATTTT. The rearrangement joins TRBV4-3 to TRBJ1-5; perhaps TRBD1 as D (5 bases). This CDR3 spans 15 amino acids. Trimming shortened V by 4 bases and J by 5 bases, and 15 bases separated the two germline ends. The germline CDR1 and CDR2 sequences are LGHNA and YSLEER.

The table lists this clonotype with many counts. The chain combines TRBV5-1 with TRBJ2-5; possibly TRBD2 for D (5 bases). Between the trimmed V and J ends, which lost 0 bases and 4 bases, there was a span of 22 bases. Germline V gives CDR1 SGHRS, CDR2 YFSETQ. The CDR3 totals 18 residues. CDR3 sequence reads: CASSLVALWGRGGETQYF. CDR3 in DNA: TGCGCCAGCAGCTTGGTAGCGTTGTGGGGAAGAGGTGGAGAGACCCAGTACTTC.

This clonotype was observed many times. The gene calls are TRBV7-2 and TRBJ2-3; the D gene is possibly TRBD2 (6 bases). V shed 4 bases and J shed 5 bases, with 16 bases lying between them. Germline V gene lookup returns CDR1 SGHTA and CDR2 FQGNSA. The CDR3 sequence is 15 residues long. This CDR3 is CASSSQAGAGDTQYF. The CDR3 DNA sequence: TGTGCCAGCAGCTCCCAAGCCGGAGCGGGAGATACGCAGTATTTT. Looking up the rest from reference TRBV7-2 and TRBJ2-3 gives the full variable domain: GAGVSQSPSNKVTEKGKDVELRCDPISGHTALYWYRQSLGQGLEFLIYFQGNSAPDKSGLPSDRFSAERTGGSVSTLTIQRTQQEDSAVYLCASSSQAGAGDTQYFGPGTRLTVL.

This clonotype showed up many times. The V gene is TRBV5-1, the J gene TRBJ2-1; D is unresolved. CDR1 and CDR2 from the germline V gene are SGHRS and YFSETQ. Trimming took off 0 bases at V and 4 bases at J, with 5 bases between the two ends. The CDR3 is made up of 13 amino acids. The chain's CDR3 is CASSLVLYNEQFF. The CDR3 bases are TGCGCCAGCAGCTTGGTTCTTTACAATGAGCAGTTCTTC.

This clonotype was seen ten or more times. The rearrangement uses TRBV20-1 and TRBJ2-7; a possible D gene is TRBD2 (6 bases). Germline CDR1 DFQATT, CDR2 SNEGSKA (reference sequence). V was trimmed by 7 bases and J by 6 bases, leaving 22 bases between them. This CDR3 has 14 residues. DNA for the CDR3: TGCAGTGTCCGAGGGCCGGGAGCGAGTTTCGAGCAGTACGTC. Residues: CSVRGPGASFEQYV.

This clonotype was found many times. The V gene is TRBV5-4, the J gene TRBJ2-7; 8 bases align to TRBD1. The V gene end was trimmed by 4 bases and the J gene end by 3 bases; junction bases not matched to a gene: 6. The V gene's germline CDR1 is SGHNT and CDR2 YYREEE (reference sequence). This CDR3 region has 14 residues. The CDR3 protein is CASSTTGDDYEQYV. The CDR3 bases are TGTGCCAGCAGCACGACAGGGGACGACTACGAGCAGTACGTC.

There are many counts of this clonotype. CDR3 sequence: CASSLGWAGEIYGYTF. The CDR3 DNA reads TGCGCCAGCAGCTTGGGCTGGGCAGGAGAAATCTATGGCTACACCTTC. The chain couples TRBV5-1 to TRBJ1-2, with D uncertain. The CDR3 is 16 residues long. Trimming removed 0 bases at V and 4 bases at J, with 16 bases between. The germline V gene has CDR1 SGHRS and CDR2 YFSETQ.

The table lists this clonotype with many counts. The chain carries TRBV5-8 and TRBJ2-5; D remains unclear. Germline-derived CDR1 and CDR2 are SGHTS and YDEGEE. This CDR3 has 13 residues. The V end was cut by 2 bases, the J end by 6 bases, with 11 bases between. The CDR3 DNA follows: TGTGCCAGCAGCTTCAGTCTAAGGAAGACCCAGTACTTC. Its protein product is CASSFSLRKTQYF.

This clonotype was observed at least ten times. The chain carries TRBV6-6 and TRBJ1-6, with TRBD1 as a possible D gene (6 bases). The CDR3 totals 17 residues. Germline loops: CDR1 MNHNY, CDR2 SVGAGI (reference sequence). V dropped 5 bases and J dropped 0 bases, with 14 bases sitting between them. The CDR3 loop reads CASSTGTGSSYNSPLHF. Written as DNA, the CDR3 is TGTGCCAGCAGTACGGGAACAGGGAGCTCCTATAATTCACCCCTCCACTTT.

At least ten counts were recorded for this clonotype. The chain couples TRBV6-5 to TRBJ1-6; the D gene is possibly TRBD1 (6 bases). This CDR3 spans 16 amino acids. CDR1 MNHEY and CDR2 SVGAGI come from the germline V gene. V lost 4 bases and J lost 2, with 12 bases in between. CDR3 sequence: CASSLAGGAYNSPLHF. CDR3 sequence (DNA): TGTGCCAGCAGTTTAGCCGGGGGCGCCTATAATTCACCCCTCCACTTT.

V usage is TRBV10-3 and J usage is TRBJ2-7, with D perhaps TRBD1 or TRBD2 (5 bases each). V was clipped by 3 bases and J by 3 bases, with 18 bases between them. The CDR3 runs 16 residues. Germline V gene lookup returns CDR1 ENHRY and CDR2 SYGVKD. The CDR3 loop reads CAISDPAMGRNYEQYF. The CDR3 nucleotides read TGTGCCATCAGTGACCCAGCCATGGGACGGAACTACGAGCAGTACTTC.

Ten or more counts support this clonotype. The chain joins TRBV12-3 or TRBV12-4 to TRBJ2-2; D is perhaps TRBD2 (7 bases). The CDR3 extends over 15 amino acids. With 3 bases removed from V and 6 bases from J, the gap between germline ends came to 14 bases. CDR3 sequence: CASSFVGGLPGELFF. The CDR3 region has the DNA TGTGCCAGCAGTTTTGTCGGGGGGCTCCCCGGGGAGCTGTTTTTT.

This clonotype has ten or more counts. This chain uses TRBV27 with TRBJ1-1; TRBD1 is a possible D gene (6 bases). The V gene's germline CDR1 is MNHEY and CDR2 SMNVEV (reference sequence). V was shortened by 2 bases and J by 6 bases, with 10 bases between the two germline ends. This CDR3 region has 13 residues. In nucleotides, the CDR3 is TGTGCCAGCAGTTTAACACAGGGTCCTGAAGCTTTCTTT. It specifies CASSLTQGPEAFF.